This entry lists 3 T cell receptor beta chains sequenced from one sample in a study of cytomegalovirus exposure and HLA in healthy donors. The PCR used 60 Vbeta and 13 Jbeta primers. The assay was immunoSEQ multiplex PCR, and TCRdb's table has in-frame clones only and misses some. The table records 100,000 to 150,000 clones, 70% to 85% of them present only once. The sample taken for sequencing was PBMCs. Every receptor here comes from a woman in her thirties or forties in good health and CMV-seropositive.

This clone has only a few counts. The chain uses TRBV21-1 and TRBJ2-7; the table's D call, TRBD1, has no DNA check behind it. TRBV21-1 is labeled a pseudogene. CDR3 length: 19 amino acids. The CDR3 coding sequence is TGTGCCAGCAGCAAACAGGTTTGTCTCAGGGGGCGCTTCCCCTACGAGCAGTACTTC. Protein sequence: CASSKQVCLRGRFPYEQYF.

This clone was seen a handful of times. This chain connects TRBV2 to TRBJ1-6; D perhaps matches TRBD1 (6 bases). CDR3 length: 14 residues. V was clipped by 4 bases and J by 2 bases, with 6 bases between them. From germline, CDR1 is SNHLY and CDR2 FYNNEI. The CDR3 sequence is CASSGTAYNSPLHF. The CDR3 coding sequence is TGTGCCAGCAGTGGGACAGCCTATAATTCACCCCTCCACTTT.

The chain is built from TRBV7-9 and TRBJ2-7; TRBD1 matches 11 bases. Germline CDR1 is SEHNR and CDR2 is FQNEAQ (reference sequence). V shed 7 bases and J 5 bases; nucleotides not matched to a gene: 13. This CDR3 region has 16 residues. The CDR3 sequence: CASTQAKGQGGHEQYF. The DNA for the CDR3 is TGTGCCAGCACCCAAGCGAAGGGACAGGGGGGTCACGAGCAGTACTTC.